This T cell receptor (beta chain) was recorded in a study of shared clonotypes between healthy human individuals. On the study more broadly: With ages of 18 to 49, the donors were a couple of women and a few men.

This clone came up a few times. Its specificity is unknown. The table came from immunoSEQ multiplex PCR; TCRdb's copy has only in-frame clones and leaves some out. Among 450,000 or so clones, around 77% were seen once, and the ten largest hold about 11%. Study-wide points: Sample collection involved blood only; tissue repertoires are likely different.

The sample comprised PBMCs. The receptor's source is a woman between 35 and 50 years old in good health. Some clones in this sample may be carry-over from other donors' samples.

DNA of the CDR3: TGTGCCAGCAGTCGCACTAATGAAAAACTGTTTTTT. This codes for CASSRTNEKLFF. V gene TRBV7-9 combines with J gene TRBJ1-4; D gene unclear. The V gene's germline CDR1 is SEHNR and CDR2 FQNEAQ (reference sequence). The CDR3 is made up of 12 amino acids. Trimming removed 6 bases at V and 2 bases at J, with 4 bases between. Together with reference TRBV7-9 and TRBJ1-4, the CDR3 gives the full variable domain: DTGVSQNPRHKITKRGQNVTFRCDPISEHNRLYWYRQTLGQGPEFLTYFQNEAQLEKSRLLSDRFSAERPKGSFSTLEIQRTEQGDSAMYLCASSRTNEKLFFGSGTQLSVL.